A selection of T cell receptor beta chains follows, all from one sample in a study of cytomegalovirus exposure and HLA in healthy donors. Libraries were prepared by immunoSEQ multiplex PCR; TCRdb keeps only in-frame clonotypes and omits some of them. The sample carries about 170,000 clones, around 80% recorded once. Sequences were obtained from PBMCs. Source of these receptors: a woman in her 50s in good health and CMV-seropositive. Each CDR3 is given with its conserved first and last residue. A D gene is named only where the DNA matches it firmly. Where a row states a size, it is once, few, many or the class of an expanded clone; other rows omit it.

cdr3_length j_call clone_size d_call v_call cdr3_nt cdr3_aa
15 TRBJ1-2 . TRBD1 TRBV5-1 TGCGCCAGCAGCTCCAGCCAGGGGGGCGAGGATGGCTACACCTTC CASSSSQGGEDGYTF
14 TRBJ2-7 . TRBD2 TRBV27 TGTGCCAGCAGTTTACGCGGGAGGGCCTACGGGCAGTACTTC CASSLRGRAYGQYF
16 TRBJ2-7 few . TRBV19 TGTGCCAGTAGTGCTCGACCGCCTAGTAATTCCTACGAGCAGTACTTC CASSARPPSNSYEQYF
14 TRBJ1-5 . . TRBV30 TGTGCCTGGGGCGGGGCGCTGGGCAATCAGCCCCAGCATTTT CAWGGALGNQPQHF
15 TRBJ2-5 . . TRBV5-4 TGTGCCAGCAGCTTCGGGACAACGAGGGGAGAGACCCAGTACTTC CASSFGTTRGETQYF
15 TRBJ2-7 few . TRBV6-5 TGTGCCAGCAGTTACTGGCAGGGGCAATCCTACGAGCAGTACTTC CASSYWQGQSYEQYF
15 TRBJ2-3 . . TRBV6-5 TGTGCCAGCAGTTCCCCGGGACACCCGCGAGATACGCAGTATTTT CASSSPGHPRDTQYF
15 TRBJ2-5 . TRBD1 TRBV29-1 TGCAGCGTTGAAGAGGGGACAGATATGGGAGAGACCCAGTACTTC CSVEEGTDMGETQYF
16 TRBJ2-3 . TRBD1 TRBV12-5 TGTGCTAGTGGCCAAGGACAGGGTTGGGGCACAGATACGCAGTATTTT CASGQGQGWGTDTQYF
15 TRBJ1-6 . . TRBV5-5 TGTGCCAGCAGCTGGGGTTGGACAGATAATTCACCCCTCCACTTT CASSWGWTDNSPLHF
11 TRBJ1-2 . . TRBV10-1 TGCGCCAGCAGTGGAGGAAAGGGCTACACCTTC CASSGGKGYTF
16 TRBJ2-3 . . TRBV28 TGTGCCGCACGAACCCGGGGGGCCCTCCTCACAGATACGCAGTATTTT CAARTRGALLTDTQYF
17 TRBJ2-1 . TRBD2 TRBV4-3 TGCGCCAGCAGCCAAGATCTGGGACTAGCGGGTCACAATGAGCAGTTCTTC CASSQDLGLAGHNEQFF
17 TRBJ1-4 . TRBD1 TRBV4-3 TGCGCCAGCAGCCAAGATGTACCGACAGGGGGGAATGAAAAACTGTTTTTT CASSQDVPTGGNEKLFF
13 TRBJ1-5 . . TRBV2 TGTGCCGGCTCAAGACAGGATAATCAGCCCCAGCATTTT CAGSRQDNQPQHF
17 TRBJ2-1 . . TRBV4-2 TGTGCCAGCAGCCAGGCCTTTAGCGGAAGGGGAGACAATGAGCAGTTCTTC CASSQAFSGRGDNEQFF
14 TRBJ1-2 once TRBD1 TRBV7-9 TGTGCCAGCAGCATTCTACAGGGGGCAAATGGCTACACCTTC CASSILQGANGYTF
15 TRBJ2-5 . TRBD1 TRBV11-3 TGTGCCAGCAGCCCGTACTCCGGGACAGTCGAGACCCAGTACTTC CASSPYSGTVETQYF
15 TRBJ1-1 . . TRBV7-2 TGTGCCAGCAGCTTAGAGGGGGACCCGGACACTGAAGCTTTCTTT CASSLEGDPDTEAFF
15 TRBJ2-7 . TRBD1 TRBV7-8 TGTGCCAGCAGCGTGACAGGGACCCCACCCTACGAGCAGTACTTC CASSVTGTPPYEQYF
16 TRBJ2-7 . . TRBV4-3 TGCGCCAGCAGCCAAGATTCTACGGGGGAATCCTACGAGCAGTACTTC CASSQDSTGESYEQYF
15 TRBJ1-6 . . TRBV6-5 TGTGCCAGCAGTTATGGCATGGCAGGAAATTCACCCCTCCACTTT CASSYGMAGNSPLHF
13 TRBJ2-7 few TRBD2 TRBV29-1 TGCAGCGTCGGGACTAGCGGGGGTTACGAGCAGTACTTC CSVGTSGGYEQYF
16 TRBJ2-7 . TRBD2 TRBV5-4 TGTGCCAGCAGCTTGGCCCCGGGACTAGCGGGAGGCGAGCAGTACTTC CASSLAPGLAGGEQYF
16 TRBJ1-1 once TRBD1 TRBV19 TGTGCCAGTAGTATAGATCGGGGTGAGGAGGGACAGGAAGCTTTCTTT CASSIDRGEEGQEAFF
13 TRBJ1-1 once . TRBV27 TGTGCCAGCAGTTTATCGACAGGCACTGAAGCTTTCTTT CASSLSTGTEAFF
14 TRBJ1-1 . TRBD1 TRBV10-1 TGCGCCAGCAGTGAGACAGGGGATTGGACTGAAGCTTTCTTT CASSETGDWTEAFF
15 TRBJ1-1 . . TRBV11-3 TGTGCCAGCAGCTCCCGACAGAAGATGAACACTGAAGCTTTCTTT CASSSRQKMNTEAFF
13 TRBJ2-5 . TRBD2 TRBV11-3 TGTGCCAGCAGCGGGACTAGTCAAGAGACCCAGTACTTC CASSGTSQETQYF
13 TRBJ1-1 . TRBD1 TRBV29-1 TGCAGCGCGTCGAGCAGGGGGGACACTGAAGCTTTCTTT CSASSRGDTEAFF
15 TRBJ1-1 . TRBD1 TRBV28 TGTGCCAGCGCCGACGCAGGGGGCGGTGGCACTGAAGCTTTCTTT CASADAGGGGTEAFF
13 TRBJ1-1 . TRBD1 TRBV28 TGTGCCAGCAGTAGCCTCTATTGGACAGGGCCTTTCTTT CASSSLYWTGPFF
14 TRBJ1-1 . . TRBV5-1 TGCGCCAGCAGCTTGGGACAGCCGAACACTGAAGCTTTCTTT CASSLGQPNTEAFF
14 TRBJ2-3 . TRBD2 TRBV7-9 TGTGCCAGCAGCTTGGCGGGAGTAGCTGATACGCAGTATTTT CASSLAGVADTQYF
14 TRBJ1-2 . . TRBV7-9 TGTGCCAGCAGGGGAGGGGCGCGGGGCTATGGCTACACCTTC CASRGGARGYGYTF
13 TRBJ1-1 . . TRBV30 TGTGCCTGGCGTCAGGGGCTCTACACTGAAGCTTTCTTT CAWRQGLYTEAFF
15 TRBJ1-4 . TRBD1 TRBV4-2 TGTGCCAGCAGCCCGACAGGGGGCGGTATTGAAAAACTGTTTTTT CASSPTGGGIEKLFF
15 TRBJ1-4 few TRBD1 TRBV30 TGTGCCTGGAGTGTACCCAACAGGGGGGATGAAAAACTGTTTTTT CAWSVPNRGDEKLFF
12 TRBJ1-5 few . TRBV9 TGTGCCAGCAGCAGGGGGAATCAGCCCCAGCATTTT CASSRGNQPQHF
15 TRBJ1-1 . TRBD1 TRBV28 TGTGCCAGCAGTCTAGACAGGGGGCTGGGCACTGAAGCTTTCTTT CASSLDRGLGTEAFF
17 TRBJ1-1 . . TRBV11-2 TGTGCCAGCAGGCCGATCACAGGGAGAAGGACGAACACTGAAGCTTTCTTT CASRPITGRRTNTEAFF
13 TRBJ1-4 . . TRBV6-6 TGTGCCAGCAGAGCACGAAGCAATGAAAAACTGTTTTTT CASRARSNEKLFF
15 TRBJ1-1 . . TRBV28 TGTGCCAGCAGTTTTGCGGGGGGCGAGGGGACTGAAGCTTTCTTT CASSFAGGEGTEAFF
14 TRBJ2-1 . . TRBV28 TGTGCCAGCAGTACCCAGGGGTGGTACAATGAGCAGTTCTTC CASSTQGWYNEQFF
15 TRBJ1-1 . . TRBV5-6 TGTGCCAGCAGCCGGAGGGGAGGTTCGGACACTGAAGCTTTCTTT CASSRRGGSDTEAFF